The subject of this entry is one T cell receptor beta chain. The antigen it binds to is not known. No base qualities exist here, and no much larger clone lies one base off it. These data originate in a study of response to subunit inactivated influenza vaccine (dated by TCRdb to between 2018 and 2020). In terms of the full investigation: To follow how T cells responded to a trivalent subunit inactivated influenza vaccine, the researchers relied on deep quantitative profiling of the T cell receptor repertoire.

The method behind the library was RT-PCR. TCRdb shows the sequencer as Illumina HiSeq 2500. TCRdb trimmed the raw reads at Q25, called clones with MiXCR and kept productive beta chains. Rows merge per CDR3 protein into single entries with the most common DNA and genes. The sample has 150,000 to 200,000 distinct CDR3 sequences on record, about 12% of them singletons. Approximately 30% of the sample is held by the ten biggest clonotypes. Paper-wide results and their limitations: The authors proposed that each seasonal influenza vaccination may bring in only a limited number of new T cells.

These same records also appear under a second study, on T cells expressing NK-cell markers. The second investigation adds: TCR beta cDNA libraries were prepared using 5'RACE template switching, which introduced a universal primer site and unique molecular identifiers. Seven to nine donors provided sorted CD3+CD56+NKG2C+, CD3+CD56+NKG2C- and CD3+CD56-NKG2C+ T-cell subsets, whose TCR beta-chain repertoires were profiled. Of the eight sequenced donors, seven were found to be HCMV-seropositive and one was found to be HCMV-seronegative. In several experiments an anti-gammadeltaTCR antibody was added to restrict sorting to alphabetaTCR-expressing T cells. In six donors, the dominant CD3+CD56+NKG2C+ clonotypes ranked among the top 10 CD8+ clonotypes, making up about 1.0-7.0% of CD8+ T cells. Those dominant clonotypes were again the most abundant among CD3+CD56-NKG2C+ cells in a handful of donors, at roughly 25-65%. Whether the expanded NKG2C-expressing T cell clones were specific for HCMV antigens remained unclear. All eight donors whose samples were sequenced were randomly selected healthy volunteers, three of them men and five women. A commercial ELISA kit detecting HCMV-specific IgG in serum was used to determine HCMV serostatus. Peripheral blood mononuclear cells were isolated from blood by Ficoll density gradient centrifugation. Magnetic immunoseparation with Miltenyi isolation kits was used to isolate CD4+ and CD8+ T cells from PBMC. Synthesis of cDNA was primed from the TCR beta constant segment and was followed by two consecutive PCR amplification steps. Illumina HiSeq 2000/2500, MiSeq or NextSeq was used to sequence libraries as 2 x 150 bp reads. MIGEC was used to demultiplex reads and group reads by UMI, and MiTCR was used to assemble and quantify clonotypes. To exclude erroneous sequences, only TCR cDNA sequences supported by at least two reads were retained. The tcR package was used for downstream repertoire analysis, and clonotypes were matched across fractions by CDR3 nucleotide sequence plus V segment. Antigen specificity was annotated against VDJdb with VDJmatch, allowing one amino acid substitution in CDR3.

The origin of this receptor is a man aged 50 to 59 who received an inactivated influenza vaccine. Donor details come from another sample of the same person, matched by shared clones. This sample comprised CD8+ T cells sorted from PBMCs, obtained 11 to 12 days after vaccination.

The nucleotide sequence reads as follows: TGTGCCAGCAGTTATATGCTAGCGGGAACCATCTCCTACAATGAGCAGTTCTTC. It is translated as CASSYMLAGTISYNEQFF. The sequence is built from TRBV6-2 or TRBV6-3 and TRBJ2-1; 9 central bases correspond to TRBD2. V is pruned by 3 bases and J by 0 bases, leaving 9 bases of the junction without a gene match. Looking up the germline V gene yields CDR1 MNHEY and CDR2 SVGEGT. Including cysteine and phenylalanine, the CDR3 has 18 amino acids. Only CDR3 DNA is held: 54 bases, read in frame from base 1.